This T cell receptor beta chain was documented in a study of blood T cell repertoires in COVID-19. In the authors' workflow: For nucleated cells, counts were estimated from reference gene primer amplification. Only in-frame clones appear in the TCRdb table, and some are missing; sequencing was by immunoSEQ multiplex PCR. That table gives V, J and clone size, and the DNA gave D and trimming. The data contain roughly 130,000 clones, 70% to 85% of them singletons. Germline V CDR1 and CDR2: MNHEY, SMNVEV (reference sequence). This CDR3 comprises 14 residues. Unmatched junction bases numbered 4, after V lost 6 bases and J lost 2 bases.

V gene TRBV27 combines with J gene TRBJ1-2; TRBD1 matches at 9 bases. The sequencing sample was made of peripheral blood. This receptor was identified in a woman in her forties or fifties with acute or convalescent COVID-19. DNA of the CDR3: TGTGCCAGCAGATCCGGGACAGGGAACTATGGCTACACCTTC. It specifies CASRSGTGNYGYTF.